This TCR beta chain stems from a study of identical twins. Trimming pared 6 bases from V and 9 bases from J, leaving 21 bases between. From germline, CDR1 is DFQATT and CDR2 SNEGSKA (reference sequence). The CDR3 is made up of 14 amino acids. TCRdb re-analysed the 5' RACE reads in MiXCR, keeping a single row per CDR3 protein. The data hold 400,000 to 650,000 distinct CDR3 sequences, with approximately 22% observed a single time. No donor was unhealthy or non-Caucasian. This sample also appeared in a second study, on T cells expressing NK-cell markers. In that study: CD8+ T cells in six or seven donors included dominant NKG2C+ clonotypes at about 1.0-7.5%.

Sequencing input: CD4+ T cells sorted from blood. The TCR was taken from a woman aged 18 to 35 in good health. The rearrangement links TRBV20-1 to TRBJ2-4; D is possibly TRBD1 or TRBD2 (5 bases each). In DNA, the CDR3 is TGCAGTGCCCCAATAGGTTCGGGACGGGGCATTCAGTACTTC. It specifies CSAPIGSGRGIQYF.